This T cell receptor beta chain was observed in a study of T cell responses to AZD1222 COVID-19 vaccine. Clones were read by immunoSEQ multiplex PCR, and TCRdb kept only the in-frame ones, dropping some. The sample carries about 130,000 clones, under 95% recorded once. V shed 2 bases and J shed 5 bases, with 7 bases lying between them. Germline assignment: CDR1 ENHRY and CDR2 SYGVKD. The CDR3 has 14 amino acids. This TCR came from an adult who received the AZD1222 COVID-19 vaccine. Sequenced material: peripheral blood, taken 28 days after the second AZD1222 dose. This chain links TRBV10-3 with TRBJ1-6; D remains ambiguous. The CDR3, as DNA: TGTGCCATCAGTGAGGGTGGAAATAATTCACCCCTCCACTTT. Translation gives CAISEGGNNSPLHF.